These 11 T cell receptor beta chains were sequenced from one sample in a study of post-analysis software for immune sequencing data. Study-wide points: Patients carried five TRBV segments more frequently than controls did, and TRBV5-6, TRBV5-1 and TRBV20-1 were among them.

Unique molecular identifiers had been added to the TCR beta cDNA libraries. TCRdb passed the PCR reads through MiXCR, listing each CDR3 protein once. The sample comprises 750,000 to 950,000 distinct CDR3 sequences, roughly 50% of which are singletons, and roughly 4.4% rests with the top ten. Antigens for these TCRs are unknown. Sequenced input: blood. Every receptor here comes from a girl between 5 and 17 years old with multiple sclerosis.

This clonotype was counted between two and nine times. The chain is built from TRBV10-3 and TRBJ1-2; a weak D match, TRBD1 (5 bases). Germline V gene sequence: CDR1 ENHRY, CDR2 SYGVKD. Trimming removed 3 bases at V and 2 bases at J, with 10 bases between. The CDR3 spans 14 residues. As DNA, the CDR3 is TGTGCCATCAGTGATCCGGGACGGAACTATGGCTACACCTTC. This encodes CAISDPGRNYGYTF.

This sequence joins TRBV20-1 and TRBJ2-3, with TRBD2 identical over 14 bases. V was pared by 0 bases and J by 3 bases, with 8 bases of the junction left unmatched. In germline, CDR1 is DFQATT, CDR2 SNEGSKA (reference sequence). The CDR3 loop spans 18 amino acids. The CDR3: CSARDTSGTSGRTDTQYF. The CDR3 DNA reads TGCAGTGCTAGAGATACCTCCGGGACTAGCGGGAGAACAGATACGCAGTATTTT.

The table lists this clonotype with a count of one. J is TRBJ2-1 and V is TRBV10-3; TRBD1 is a possible D gene (6 bases). Germline loops: CDR1 ENHRY, CDR2 SYGVKD. Trimming removed 4 bases at V and 8 bases at J, with 9 bases between. The CDR3 spans 12 residues. DNA for the CDR3: TGTGCCATCAGTGGCAGGGGCGATGAGCAGTTCTTC. This translates into CAISGRGDEQFF.

The chain employs TRBV19 and TRBJ1-2; no firm D call. The CDR3 covers 13 residues. The germline CDR1 and CDR2 sequences are LNHDA and SQIVND (reference sequence). V dropped 1 base and J dropped 6 bases, with 9 bases sitting between them. CDR3 residues: CASSIAKTDGYTF. CDR3 DNA: TGTGCCAGTAGTATAGCCAAGACGGATGGCTACACCTTC.

This clonotype showed up just once. The chain combines TRBV2 with TRBJ2-2; 7 bases are a match to TRBD1. V lost 11 bases and J lost 0; bases outside the gene matches: 12. The germline V gene encodes CDR1 SNHLY and CDR2 FYNNEI. CDR3 size: 16 residues. CDR3 DNA sequence: TGTGCCGCCAGCGACAGGGCAACTCCGAACACCGGGGAGCTGTTTTTT. Its protein product is CAASDRATPNTGELFF.

The table lists this clonotype with a few counts. The V and J genes are TRBV5-1 and TRBJ1-6; a weak D match, TRBD1 (5 bases). Germline CDR1 and CDR2: SGHRS and YFSETQ. V lost 0 bases and J 7 bases, leaving 11 bases between the germline ends. The length of the CDR3 is 15 residues. This CDR3 is CASSLGSGTNSPLHF. CDR3 in DNA: TGCGCCAGCAGCTTGGGCTCCGGGACGAATTCACCCCTCCACTTT.

This clonotype was counted at least ten times. The rearrangement uses TRBV3-1 and TRBJ2-3; D gene ambiguous. From germline, CDR1 is LGHDT and CDR2 YNNKEL (reference sequence). This CDR3 spans 16 amino acids. Trimming cost V 0 bases and J 0 bases, with 10 bases left between them. CDR3 protein: CASSQENNPSTDTQYF. The CDR3 DNA reads TGTGCCAGCAGCCAAGAAAATAATCCCAGCACAGATACGCAGTATTTT.

The chain links TRBV29-1 to TRBJ1-4; D gene ambiguous. Per germline, CDR1 SQVTM and CDR2 ANQGSEA. The CDR3 has 13 residues. V was trimmed by 6 bases and J by 0 bases, leaving 8 bases between them. CDR3 nucleotides: TGCAGCGTACACAGCTCAACTAATGAAAAACTGTTTTTT. It yields the protein CSVHSSTNEKLFF.

The gene calls are TRBV5-1 and TRBJ2-2, with TRBD1 matching over 8 bases. Losses at the gene ends were 4 bases for V and 4 bases for J; bases not matched to a gene: 3. There are 14 residues in the CDR3. Germline V gene lookup returns CDR1 SGHRS and CDR2 YFSETQ. The CDR3 loop reads CASSVGTGTGELFF. The CDR3 DNA reads TGCGCCAGCAGCGTCGGGACAGGCACCGGGGAGCTGTTTTTT.

The chain is built from TRBV9 and TRBJ2-1; no clear D. Germline CDR1 and CDR2: SGDLS and YYNGEE. The CDR3 has 14 amino acids. V lost 2 bases and J lost 7, with 13 bases in between. CDR3 amino acids: CASSVGIGANEQFF. The CDR3 DNA reads as TGTGCCAGCAGCGTTGGGATTGGAGCGAATGAGCAGTTCTTC.

This sequence joins TRBV4-1 and TRBJ2-5; D is unresolved. CDR3 size: 16 residues. Between the trimmed V and J ends, which lost 1 base and 4 bases, there was a span of 16 bases. Germline V gene data show CDR1 as MGHRA and CDR2 as YSYEKL. The CDR3 reads CASSQVGPNVGETQYF. CDR3 sequence (DNA): TGCGCCAGCAGCCAAGTGGGCCCCAACGTTGGAGAGACCCAGTACTTC.